The rows below give T cell receptor beta chains drawn from one sample of a study of response to subunit inactivated influenza vaccine. TCRdb reprocessed the RT-PCR reads with MiXCR, giving one entry per CDR3 protein. The data contain about 520,000 distinct CDR3 sequences, roughly 11% of them singletons. Specimen: PBMCs from blood, collected roughly 45 days after vaccination. These receptors all come from a man aged 50-59 years who received an inactivated influenza vaccine. The CDR3 runs from the conserved cysteine through the conserved F or W. The D gene is left open where the match is weak. Clone sizes are given selectively: once, few, many, or a class where the clone is expanded.

CDR3	DNA	V	J	D	size
CASSLMQGGTEAFF	TGTGCCAGCAGCTTAATGCAGGGAGGCACTGAAGCTTTCTTT	TRBV7-2	TRBJ1-1	-	many
CSVVSDNEQFF	TGCAGCGTTGTGAGCGACAATGAGCAGTTCTTC	TRBV29-1	TRBJ2-1	-	many
CASSQALTGELFF	TGCGCCAGCAGCCAAGCGCTCACCGGGGAGCTGTTTTTT	TRBV4-3	TRBJ2-2	-	few
CASSFTKSTDTQYF	TGCGCCAGCAGCTTTACAAAGAGCACAGATACGCAGTATTTT	TRBV5-1	TRBJ2-3	-	-
CASSQGQGEFYEQYF	TGTGCCAGCAGCCAGGGACAGGGGGAGTTCTACGAGCAGTACTTC	TRBV9	TRBJ2-7	TRBD1	-
CASSFPGTSGGPGSYNEQFF	TGTGCCAGCAGCTTTCCCGGGACTAGCGGGGGGCCCGGCTCCTACAATGAGCAGTTCTTC	TRBV11-2	TRBJ2-1	TRBD2	many
CACSRDLPYVQYF	TGTGCCTGTAGCCGGGACCTCCCCTACGTGCAGTACTTC	TRBV30	TRBJ2-7	-	-
CATSDPMSTDRGGANVLTF	TGTGCCACCAGTGATCCCATGAGTACCGACAGGGGTGGGGCCAACGTCCTGACTTTC	TRBV24-1	TRBJ2-6	TRBD1	few
CATSDPRTGDEQYF	TGTGCCACCAGTGACCCCCGGACAGGGGACGAGCAGTACTTC	TRBV24-1	TRBJ2-7	TRBD1	few
CASSFLSPGLAGKEAYEQYF	TGTGCCAGCAGCTTCCTTTCCCCGGGACTAGCGGGAAAAGAAGCCTACGAGCAGTACTTC	TRBV11-1	TRBJ2-7	TRBD2	few
CATRGASSSYNEQFF	TGTGCCACCAGGGGTGCGTCGAGCTCCTACAATGAGCAGTTCTTC	TRBV24-1	TRBJ2-1	-	many
CSAPTRGVSYNEQFF	TGCAGTGCCCCGACGAGGGGGGTCTCCTACAATGAGCAGTTCTTC	TRBV20-1	TRBJ2-1	-	-
CASSPRGESGNTIYF	TGTGCCAGCAGCCCGCGGGGCGAGTCTGGAAACACCATATATTTT	TRBV7-6	TRBJ1-3	-	many
CASSPLTGVRAEAFF	TGTGCCAGCAGTCCTCTAACAGGGGTTAGGGCTGAAGCTTTCTTT	TRBV6-1	TRBJ1-1	TRBD1	few
CASSLAGGGGNTIYF	TGTGCCAGCAGCTTAGCAGGGGGCGGTGGAAACACCATATATTTT	TRBV7-2	TRBJ1-3	TRBD1	-
CASSPGTGPGNTIYF	TGTGCCAGCAGCCCCGGGACAGGGCCTGGAAACACCATATATTTT	TRBV5-5	TRBJ1-3	TRBD1	few
CASSFWGSSNQPQHF	TGTGCCAGCAGTTTCTGGGGGAGTAGCAATCAGCCCCAGCATTTT	TRBV28	TRBJ1-5	-	many
CASSFQRGNQPQHF	TGTGCCAGCAGTTTCCAACGAGGTAATCAGCCCCAGCATTTT	TRBV27	TRBJ1-5	-	-
CASSVGGETQYF	TGTGCCAGCAGTGTGGGGGGGGAGACCCAGTACTTC	TRBV12-3/TRBV12-4	TRBJ2-5	TRBD2	many
CASSPGTGNYEQYF	TGTGCCAGCAGCCCGGGGACAGGGAACTACGAGCAGTACTTC	TRBV7-2	TRBJ2-7	TRBD1	many
CASTCGTPELYEQYF	TGTGCCAGCACCTGCGGGACACCCGAACTTTACGAGCAGTACTTC	TRBV9	TRBJ2-7	-	many
CASRGTNTGELFF	TGTGCCAGCAGGGGGACAAACACCGGGGAGCTGTTTTTT	TRBV12-3/TRBV12-4	TRBJ2-2	-	many
CAISGDPLDVQETQYF	TGTGCCATCAGTGGAGACCCATTAGACGTACAAGAGACCCAGTACTTC	TRBV10-3	TRBJ2-5	-	few
CASSGRSGATNEKLFF	TGTGCCAGCAGCGGTCGGAGTGGTGCAACTAATGAAAAACTGTTTTTT	TRBV7-9	TRBJ1-4	-	few
CASSAGTGGPYSNQPQHF	TGTGCCAGCAGCGCTGGGACAGGAGGGCCTTATAGCAATCAGCCCCAGCATTTT	TRBV5-5	TRBJ1-5	TRBD1	-